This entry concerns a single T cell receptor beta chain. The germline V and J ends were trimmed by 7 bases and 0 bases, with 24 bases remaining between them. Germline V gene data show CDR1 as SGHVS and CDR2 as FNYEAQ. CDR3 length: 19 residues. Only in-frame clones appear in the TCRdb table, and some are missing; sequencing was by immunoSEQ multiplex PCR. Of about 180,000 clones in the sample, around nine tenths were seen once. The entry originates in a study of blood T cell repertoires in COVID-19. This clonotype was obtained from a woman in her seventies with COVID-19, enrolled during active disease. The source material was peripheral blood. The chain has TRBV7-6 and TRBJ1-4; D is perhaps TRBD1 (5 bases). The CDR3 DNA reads TGTGCCAGCACTTTAGGGCCAGGGCACTCGTTTGCAACTAATGAAAAACTGTTTTTT. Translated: CASTLGPGHSFATNEKLFF. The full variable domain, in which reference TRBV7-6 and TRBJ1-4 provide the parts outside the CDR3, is GAGVSQSPRYKVTKRGQDVALRCDPISGHVSLYWYRQALGQGPEFLTYFNYEAQQDKSGLPNDRFSAERPEGSISTLTIQRTEQRDSAMYRCASTLGPGHSFATNEKLFFGSGTQLSVL.